The T cell receptor (beta chain) under discussion was sequenced for a study of T cells and Merkel cell carcinoma outcomes (dated by TCRdb to 2018 to 2020). For context, the study as a whole: The tumor T-cell repertoire, together with T-cell density, was examined as a predictor of clinical outcome in patients with Merkel cell carcinoma. Results the study describes overall, beyond this receptor: T-cell repertoire features combined with T-cell density were reported to predict clinical outcomes in Merkel cell carcinoma patients.

Turning to this clone: This clone's antigen is unknown. No much larger clone exists at a distance of one base, and base qualities are not known.

Unmatched junction bases come to 9, with V trimmed by 5 bases and J by 2 bases. Including cysteine and phenylalanine, the CDR3 has 17 amino acids. Only the CDR3 region is kept as DNA, spanning 51 bases read in frame from base 1. CDR1 and CDR2 (MGHRA, YSYEKL) derive from the germline V gene. Library prep was done by the immunoSEQ multiplex PCR assay. TCRdb holds this immuneACCESS table with in-frame rearrangements only. Some clones are missing; in checked studies, unresolved V genes explain under half, and the rest has no known cause. The sample profile shows 1,400 to 1,500 clones; about 90% of them were found once. The leading ten clones occupy 10% to 13% of the sample. Samples came from patients with Merkel cell carcinoma.

The sequence is built from TRBV4-1 and TRBJ1-5, with 10 middle bases fitting TRBD1. This receptor was identified in a human donor with Merkel cell carcinoma. The sequencing input was tumor tissue from Merkel cell carcinoma. In nucleotides, the sequence is TGCGCCAGCAGCTACATTGCCGGGACAGGGGGCAATCAGCCCCAGCATTTT. This codes for CASSYIAGTGGNQPQHF.